This T cell receptor beta chain originates from a study of chemoradiotherapy in HPV16-positive cancers (dated 2022 in TCRdb). About the study as a whole: Candidate HPV-specific T-cell clones and common TCR motifs were defined by functional T-cell assays performed on cells from two HPV16-positive patients. The study asked whether T-cell immunity against the HPV oncoproteins E6 and E7 changes during chemoradiotherapy and whether it affects survival. Next, the candidate HPV-specific TCRs and motifs were followed in TCR repertoires from around 91 patients with HPV-related cancers.

As encoded in the germline V gene (reference sequence), CDR1 is GTSNPN while CDR2 is SVGIG. The CDR3 holds 15 amino acids from the cysteine to the phenylalanine. Only the CDR3 DNA stays, 45 bases, in frame from base 1. Cut back by 4 bases and 5 bases, the V and J ends lie 20 bases apart. With respect to this clone: This receptor's antigen is unknown. Nothing much larger sits one base from this clone, and base qualities are not available.

The library was made by the immunoSEQ multiplex PCR assay. The immuneACCESS repertoire file appears here via TCRdb, limited to in-frame rearrangements. These files lack a portion of the clones; in checked studies, under half of the deficit traces to unresolved V genes, and the cause of the others is not known. The sample table contains more than 10,000 clones; only one count was recorded for roughly 90% of them. The biggest ten clones account for about 2.2% of the sample. Results and caveats for the whole study, not just this receptor: Expansion of candidate HPV-specific clones and E7-related TCR motifs was observed in the tumor microenvironment during treatment, whereas no such expansion was observed for non-HPV-specific T cells. Among HPV16-positive patients, expansion of HPV-responsive T cells during chemoradiotherapy was associated with better recurrence-free survival. The survival association was reported for HPV16-positive patients, and the functional definition of HPV-specific T cells was derived from only a couple of HPV16-positive patients.

Repertoires were sampled repeatedly over the course of chemoradiotherapy so that clonal expansion in the tumor microenvironment could be followed. The V and J genes are TRBV30 and TRBJ1-2, with no D gene named confidently. The source is a human donor with HPV-associated anogenital cancer. This sample comprised blood, obtained from a patient who underwent chemoradiotherapy. CDR3 loop: CAWTLGNYQTYGYTF. The base sequence is TGTGCCTGGACCCTAGGCAACTATCAGACTTATGGCTACACCTTC.